This TCR beta chain was recovered during a study of naive and memory T cell subsets. CD8 T cells were positively selected from what remained after CD4 positive selection. Both TRBC1 and TRBC2 were covered by a beta constant-region primer of two equimolar oligonucleotides. The ligated cDNA underwent four PCR rounds using SP2 and nested alpha and beta constant-region primers. In TCRdb, the UMI-ligation and nested PCR reads were re-called with MiXCR into one record per CDR3 protein. The profile shows tens of thousands of distinct CDR3 sequences, about 18% of them singletons. Germline CDR1 SGHDN, CDR2 FVKESK. The J segment lost 2 bases and the V segment lost 1 base, leaving 12 bases of the junction unmatched. The CDR3 is 19 residues long.

The source of this sequence is a human donor in good health. Sequencing input: effector memory CD4+ T cells from blood. Subset in this sample: effector memory, CD45RA- CD27-. The chain links TRBV14 to TRBJ2-1; 9 nucleotides align to TRBD2. CDR3 DNA sequence: TGTGCCAGCAGCCAAGGGCGGCTAGCGGGACGGTGGACCTACAATGAGCAGTTCTTC. This codes for CASSQGRLAGRWTYNEQFF.